Reported below is one T cell receptor (beta chain). The antigen remains undetermined. The data were taken from a study of cytomegalovirus exposure and HLA in healthy donors. General study points: The study put 150 or so TCR beta chains on its list as cytomegalovirus-associated.

PCR employed 60 Vbeta and 13 Jbeta primers. Profiled with immunoSEQ multiplex PCR; TCRdb holds only in-frame clones, not every one. The sample shows about 98,000 clones, about 81% of them seen only once. The clonotype originates from a man aged 35 to 55 in good health and CMV-seronegative. The sample comprised PBMCs.

The CDR3: CASSPPNNRDRDNYGYTF. Here the CDR3 DNA reads TGTGCCAGCTCACCACCAAATAACCGGGACAGGGATAACTATGGCTACACCTTC. The chain carries TRBV18 and TRBJ1-2, with 9 bases that match TRBD1. This CDR3 has 18 residues. V was clipped by 0 bases and J by 1 base; unmatched bases: 9. CDR1 and CDR2 from the germline V gene are KGHSH and LQKENI.